This entry lists 29 T cell receptor beta chains sequenced from one sample in a study of cytomegalovirus exposure and HLA in healthy donors. The PCR used 60 Vbeta and 13 Jbeta primers. Produced via immunoSEQ multiplex PCR; TCRdb's table is partial and in-frame only. The sample shows approximately 240,000 clones, over 70% of them seen only once. Sequencing used PBMCs. The origin of the receptors is a woman aged 55-69 years in good health and CMV-seropositive.

The chain joins TRBV5-1 to TRBJ2-5, with D unresolved. The DNA end is a closer match to TRBJ2-7, so the J assignment may be wrong. The V gene's germline CDR1 is SGHRS and CDR2 YFSETQ. CDR3 length: 13 amino acids. CDR3 loop: CASSLDVSYEQYF. The CDR3 DNA reads as TGCGCCAGCAGCTTGGACGTTTCCTACGAGCAGTACTTC.

The rearrangement links TRBV5-4 to TRBJ2-5, with D maybe TRBD2 (5 bases). From germline, CDR1 is SGHNT and CDR2 YYREEE (reference sequence). This CDR3 is built from 14 residues. Trimming pared 0 bases from V and 4 bases from J, leaving 10 bases between. CDR3 in DNA: TGTGCCAGCAGCTTGGACGGCCGGGGAGAGACCCAGTACTTC. It encodes CASSLDGRGETQYF.

The V gene is TRBV19, the J gene TRBJ2-3; 10 bases line up with TRBD2. With V trimmed by 4 bases and J by 3 bases, 7 bases remained unmatched. The CDR3 is made up of 16 amino acids. The germline CDR1 and CDR2 sequences are LNHDA and SQIVND (reference sequence). The CDR3 loop is CASSKGASGSTDTQYF. The DNA for the CDR3 is TGTGCCAGTAGTAAAGGGGCTAGCGGGAGTACAGATACGCAGTATTTT. Variable domain in full (rest from reference TRBV19 and TRBJ2-3): DGGITQSPKYLFRKEGQNVTLSCEQNLNHDAMYWYRQDPGQGLRLIYYSQIVNDFQKGDIAEGYSVSREKKESFPLTVTSAQKNPTAFYLCASSKGASGSTDTQYFGPGTRLTVL.

The rearrangement links TRBV6-5 to TRBJ2-5, with D maybe TRBD1 (5 bases). The length of the CDR3 is 14 residues. Germline V gives CDR1 MNHEY, CDR2 SVGAGI. The V and J ends lost 2 bases and 7 bases respectively, with 14 bases between them. CDR3 loop: CASSYVDTDGTQYF. The CDR3, as DNA: TGTGCCAGCAGTTACGTGGACACGGACGGGACCCAGTACTTC.

This clone was counted only a few times. The V gene is TRBV28, the J gene TRBJ2-2, with a possible D match to TRBD2 (5 bases). The V gene lost 2 bases and the J gene lost 7 bases, with 14 bases spanning the gap. Germline CDR1 MDHEN, CDR2 SYDVKM. There are 15 residues in the CDR3. CDR3 loop: CASSLPATTGGELFF. DNA for the CDR3: TGTGCCAGCAGTTTACCAGCGACTACCGGCGGGGAGCTGTTTTTT.

J is TRBJ2-6 and V is TRBV9; D might be TRBD1 (5 bases). V was clipped by 2 bases and J by 4 bases, with 7 bases between them. This CDR3 is built from 14 residues. Per germline, CDR1 SGDLS and CDR2 YYNGEE. The DNA of the CDR3 is TGTGCCAGCAGCGTCAGGGCCGGGGCCAACGTCCTGACTTTC. Translated, it gives CASSVRAGANVLTF.

The V and J genes are TRBV10-3 and TRBJ2-5, with D possibly TRBD1 on 5 matching bases. CDR1 is ENHRY and CDR2 is SYGVKD in the germline V gene. The germline V and J ends were trimmed by 0 bases and 4 bases, with 9 bases remaining between them. The CDR3 sequence is 14 residues long. The CDR3 DNA follows: TGTGCCATCAGTGAGTCGGCAGGGCGAGAGACCCAGTACTTC. It translates to CAISESAGRETQYF.

The chain uses TRBV5-6 and TRBJ1-2; D is uncertain. The CDR3 covers 14 residues. Germline CDR1 and CDR2: SGHDT and YYEEEE. The V and J ends lost 2 bases and 3 bases respectively, with 11 bases between them. The CDR3 coding sequence is TGTGCCAGCAGCTTTAAAGGAGCGGACTATGGCTACACCTTC. Amino acids: CASSFKGADYGYTF.

This rearrangement joins TRBV2 to TRBJ2-7; TRBD2 agrees at 7 bases. Germline-derived CDR1 and CDR2 are SNHLY and FYNNEI. Losses at the gene ends were 7 bases for V and 5 bases for J; bases not matched to a gene: 11. This CDR3 is built from 14 residues. Here the CDR3 reads CASKATQGGNEQYF. CDR3 in DNA: TGTGCCAGCAAAGCGACTCAGGGAGGGAACGAGCAGTACTTC. The whole variable domain, remainder taken from reference TRBV2 and TRBJ2-7, is EPEVTQTPSHQVTQMGQEVILRCVPISNHLYFYWYRQILGQKVEFLVSFYNNEISEKSEIFDDQFSVERPDGSNFTLKIRSTKLEDSAMYFCASKATQGGNEQYFGPGTRLTVT.

J is TRBJ2-1 and V is TRBV19; 11 positions match TRBD2. V was clipped by 4 bases and J by 4 bases; unmatched bases: 9. The CDR3 length is 17 residues. Germline CDR1 and CDR2: LNHDA and SQIVND (reference sequence). The CDR3 region is CASSTRPGTSGYNEQFF. As DNA, the CDR3 is TGTGCCAGTAGTACACGCCCCGGGACTAGCGGATACAATGAGCAGTTCTTC.

This chain uses TRBV5-1 with TRBJ2-7; the match to TRBD1 covers 9 bases. CDR3 length equals 13 residues. Per germline, CDR1 SGHRS and CDR2 YFSETQ. The ends lost 3 bases at V and 7 bases at J; junction bases unmatched: 5. Here the CDR3 DNA reads TGCGCCAGCAGCTGGGACAGGGCGGGAGAGCAGTACTTC. This gives the protein CASSWDRAGEQYF.

In regard to this clone: The junction differs from germline at one of its ends, possibly a read error. The genes are TRBV7-9 and TRBJ1-4; D is ambiguous. Germline loops: CDR1 SEHNR, CDR2 FQNEAQ (reference sequence). This CDR3 has 15 amino acids. The CDR3 bases are TGTTCCAGCAGCTTAGAACAGAGTCTGTTTCAAAAACTGTTTTTT. This sequence encodes CSSSLEQSLFQKLFF.

To note about this clone: No conserved phenylalanine or tryptophan is present at the end of the CDR3, so a read error is the likely explanation. V gene TRBV28 combines with J gene TRBJ1-6; no clear D. CDR1 and CDR2 (germline): MDHEN, SYDVKM. This CDR3 is built from 16 residues. Trimming pared 3 bases from V and 0 bases from J, leaving 9 bases between. Written as DNA, the CDR3 is TGTGCCAGCAGTTTTGGGCGGGGCTCCTATAATTCACCCCTCCACCTT. It yields the protein CASSFGRGSYNSPLHL.

The chain couples TRBV2 to TRBJ2-2; 8 nucleotides line up with TRBD2. Germline-derived CDR1 and CDR2 are SNHLY and FYNNEI. The CDR3 runs 16 residues. The V segment lost 8 bases and the J segment 3 bases; nucleotides outside the gene matches: 11. This CDR3 is CASSPPGGSYTGELFF. CDR3 nucleotide sequence: TGTGCCAGCTCGCCCCCGGGGGGGTCCTACACCGGGGAGCTGTTTTTT.

Here the CDR3 DNA reads TGTGCCATCTCCGCCTCTAGCGGGGCCTACGAGCAGTACTTC. This sequence encodes CAISASSGAYEQYF. V gene TRBV6-7 combines with J gene TRBJ2-7; 9 positions agree with TRBD2. TRBV6-7 is an ORF, and what it does is uncertain. The junction had 9 bases not matched to a gene; V was cut back by 10 bases and J by 2 bases. The CDR3 totals 14 residues.

The chain couples TRBV6-1 to TRBJ2-6; possibly TRBD1 for D (6 bases). The CDR3 covers 16 residues. V shed 4 bases and J shed 4 bases, with 14 bases lying between them. Germline-derived CDR1 and CDR2 are MNHNS and SASEGT. CDR3 in DNA: TGTGCCAGCAGTGTAGGGGGTGCCGCCGGGGCCAACGTCCTGACTTTC. Residues: CASSVGGAAGANVLTF.

The CDR3 reads CASSARDRGNSGANVLTF. The CDR3 DNA reads TGCGCCAGCAGCGCACGGGACAGGGGAAACTCTGGGGCCAACGTCCTGACTTTC. The chain recombines TRBV5-1 with TRBJ2-6; 10 nucleotides match TRBD1. CDR3 length: 18 amino acids. Germline-derived CDR1 and CDR2 are SGHRS and YFSETQ. V dropped 4 bases and J dropped 0; count of bases not matched to a gene: 7.

The chain links TRBV5-4 to TRBJ2-7; D gene unclear. The CDR3 runs to 13 residues. Germline assignment: CDR1 SGHNT and CDR2 YYREEE (reference sequence). The V gene lost 2 bases and the J gene lost 6 bases, with 12 bases spanning the gap. CDR3 nucleotides: TGTGCCAGCAGCTTCGACACCTCTGGCGAGCAGTACTTC. It codes for CASSFDTSGEQYF.

This clone was detected a few times. This chain connects TRBV6-5 to TRBJ2-7; 13 bases align to TRBD2. There are 15 residues in the CDR3. Germline V gene data show CDR1 as MNHEY and CDR2 as SVGAGI. J gave up 6 bases and V 8 bases, and 10 bases lay outside the gene matches. This CDR3 is CASEIRTSGSSEQYF. CDR3 coding DNA: TGTGCCAGCGAGATTAGGACTAGCGGGAGCTCCGAGCAGTACTTC.

Only a few counts were recorded for this clone. The rearrangement uses TRBV9 and TRBJ1-1; 7 bases are shared with TRBD1. Germline assignment: CDR1 SGDLS and CDR2 YYNGEE. With V trimmed by 4 bases and J by 6 bases, 9 bases remained unmatched. The CDR3 totals 14 residues. CDR3 in amino acids: CASSPQGVLSEAFF. The CDR3 DNA reads TGTGCCAGCAGCCCTCAGGGGGTGCTATCTGAAGCTTTCTTT.

This clone has a handful of counts. The V gene is TRBV4-1, the J gene TRBJ2-7; D might be TRBD1 (5 bases). CDR1 MGHRA and CDR2 YSYEKL come from the germline V gene. Trimming removed 0 bases at V and 0 bases at J, with 12 bases between. The CDR3 has 16 residues. CDR3 loop: CASSQDGSGRSYEQYF. The CDR3 coding sequence is TGCGCCAGCAGCCAAGATGGGTCAGGGCGCTCCTACGAGCAGTACTTC.

The gene calls are TRBV2 and TRBJ1-6; no definite D call. The V gene lost 6 bases and the J gene lost 5 bases, with 11 bases spanning the gap. CDR1 is SNHLY, CDR2 FYNNEI, per germline. The CDR3 covers 14 residues. CDR3 residues: CASRLLADNSPLHF. Written as DNA, the CDR3 is TGTGCCAGCAGGCTCCTGGCAGATAATTCACCCCTCCACTTT.

This chain uses TRBV5-1 with TRBJ2-1; D not certain. With 4 bases removed from V and 6 bases from J, the gap between germline ends came to 11 bases. This CDR3 spans 13 amino acids. CDR1 is SGHRS and CDR2 is YFSETQ in the germline V gene. The CDR3 coding sequence is TGCGCCAGCAGCCTAATTCCTACCAATGAGCAGTTCTTC. It encodes CASSLIPTNEQFF.

The rearrangement links TRBV29-1 to TRBJ2-5; maybe TRBD1 (5 bases). CDR1 and CDR2 from the germline V gene are SQVTM and ANQGSEA. V lost 4 bases, J lost 2 bases, and 8 bases lay in between. There are 12 residues in the CDR3. CDR3 loop: CSVVAGQETQYF. The CDR3 nucleotides read TGCAGCGTTGTGGCAGGGCAAGAGACCCAGTACTTC.

The chain has TRBV11-3 and TRBJ2-7; TRBD1 might be the D (5 bases). There are 13 residues in the CDR3. With 1 base removed from V and 5 bases from J, the gap between germline ends came to 9 bases. The V gene's germline CDR1 is SGHNT and CDR2 YENEEA. CDR3 coding DNA: TGTGCCAGCAGCTTAGGTCAGGGCCACGAGCAGTACTTC. It encodes CASSLGQGHEQYF.

This chain links TRBV5-1 with TRBJ2-5, with 7 bases aligning to TRBD1. J lost 5 bases, V lost 0 bases, and 7 bases had no gene match. The CDR3 is 15 residues long. The V gene's germline CDR1 is SGHRS and CDR2 YFSETQ. The CDR3 nucleotides read TGCGCCAGCAGCTTGGCGGGACAGCCCTGGGAGACCCAGTACTTC. Its translation: CASSLAGQPWETQYF.

The chain is built from TRBV28 and TRBJ1-1, with 7 bases lining up with TRBD1. Germline CDR1 and CDR2: MDHEN and SYDVKM. Unmatched junction bases numbered 13, after V lost 4 bases and J lost 8 bases. The CDR3 is 15 amino acids. CDR3 protein: CASSSVGDRLSEAFF. The CDR3 DNA reads as TGTGCCAGCAGTTCGGTTGGGGACAGACTTTCGGAAGCTTTCTTT.

This clone was counted a few times. Other nucleotide sequences from this sample produce the same CDR3. This chain joins TRBV28 and TRBJ1-5; D might be TRBD1 (6 bases). The germline V and J ends were trimmed by 6 bases and 3 bases, with 12 bases remaining between them. Germline loops: CDR1 MDHEN, CDR2 SYDVKM. The CDR3 is 14 residues long. This CDR3 reads CASSLGQINQPQHF. For the CDR3, the DNA is TGTGCCAGCAGCTTAGGACAGATCAATCAGCCCCAGCATTTT.

This chain links TRBV7-2 with TRBJ1-1; 9 nucleotides align to TRBD1. V lost 5 bases and J lost 7; bases outside the gene matches: 11. The CDR3 contains 15 residues. Germline lookup yields CDR1 SGHTA and CDR2 FQGNSA. The CDR3 DNA reads as TGTGCCAGCAGCACCTACAGGGGGCGAGGGTATGAAGCTTTCTTT. Translating it yields CASSTYRGRGYEAFF.